Sequencing of this T cell receptor (beta chain) was carried out in a study of OX40 agonist ivuxolimab in advanced cancers. This clone came up once. Profiled with immunoSEQ multiplex PCR; TCRdb holds only in-frame clones, not every one. The repertoire has 30,000 to 40,000 clones, approximately 89% of them found once; the top ten carry around a tenth. The sequence was collected from an adult with an advanced solid tumor such as melanoma, head and neck, liver or kidney cancer. This material consisted of CD4+ or CD8+ T cells sorted from blood, taken in a trial of the OX40 agonist ivuxolimab.

CDR3 protein: CASSQDGQASKTQYF. In DNA form, the CDR3 reads TGCGCCAGCAGCCAAGATGGTCAGGCGTCAAAGACCCAGTACTTC. The V and J genes are TRBV4-1 and TRBJ2-5; D is unclear. Trimming removed 0 bases at V and 6 bases at J, with 14 bases between. The germline gives CDR1 MGHRA, CDR2 YSYEKL. The CDR3 length is 15 residues.